This TCR beta chain comes out of a study of vaccination effects on CD4 cells after COVID-19. On this clone: Its matching antigen is unknown.

Whole-study findings and limits: Infection- and vaccine-induced clones contracted markedly late after vaccination. Few convalescent patients and no early post-infection timepoints were included in the study.

J was trimmed by 4 bases and V by 2 bases; bases with no gene match: 7. The V gene's germline CDR1 is KGHSH and CDR2 LQKENI. The CDR3 contains 15 residues. The data were produced by immunoSEQ multiplex PCR, yet TCRdb's version contains in-frame clones alone and is incomplete. The table includes 55,000 to 90,000 clones, around 70% detected once. Sequencing was preceded by expansion of antigen-specific CD4+ T cells with viral peptide pools in the ViraFEST assay. Researchers isolated CD4+ T cells once approximately ten days of culture had elapsed. It was between March and December 2020 that the person had a SARS-CoV-2 infection confirmed by PCR. Cultures received IL-2 medium that replaced half the medium on days 3 and 7.

This chain uses TRBV18 with TRBJ2-7; TRBD2 matches at 8 bases. Specimen: CD4+ T cells from PBMCs cultured with HIV peptides, collected before COVID-19 vaccination. The subset here: HIV-1 Nef peptide pool negative control/reference culture. The receptor was isolated from a human donor who had a prior SARS-CoV-2 infection. The CDR3 DNA follows: TGTGCCAGCTCACCAACGGGACTAGTGACTTACGAGCAGTACTTC. The encoded protein is CASSPTGLVTYEQYF.